This TCR beta chain was retrieved from a study of blood T cell repertoires in COVID-19. Study-level background: Researchers got acute and convalescent COVID-19 samples from the United States, Italy and Spain. Sources were T cells, B-cell-depleted T cells, or PBMCs; the material itself was cDNA or gDNA.

As processed by the authors: Estimation of nucleated cell counts was performed using reference gene primer amplification. Measured with immunoSEQ multiplex PCR; TCRdb has only the in-frame clones, and not every one. V and J calls and clone size are copied from that table; D and trimming were computed from the DNA. The sample lists about 27,000 clones, roughly 85% seen once, with approximately 8% in the top ten. Germline V gene data show CDR1 as SGHNT and CDR2 as YYREEE (reference sequence). The CDR3 is 16 residues long. Trimming removed 4 bases at V and 0 bases at J, with 16 bases between. This sequence was found in a woman in her 50s with active COVID-19. The sequenced sample was peripheral blood. This chain joins TRBV5-4 and TRBJ1-1; a weak D match, TRBD1 (5 bases). The CDR3 loop reads CASSRDGGSVNTEAFF. The CDR3 DNA reads TGTGCCAGCAGCCGAGATGGGGGGTCAGTGAACACTGAAGCTTTCTTT.